One T cell receptor (beta chain) is described in this entry. Its specificity is unknown. This entry belongs to a study of T cell responses to AZD1222 COVID-19 vaccine. Study observations and caveats: The donor cohort was predominantly white British with a female majority, and clonal diversity may have been underestimated.

Assay used: immunoSEQ multiplex PCR; TCRdb lists only in-frame clones, some missing. The sample has 180,000 or so clones, under 95% seen once; the top ten hold about 1.5%. The germline V and J ends were trimmed by 0 bases and 0 bases, with 15 bases remaining between them. This CDR3 has 18 residues. Germline V CDR1 and CDR2: MGHRA, YSYEKL. This sequence originates from an adult who received the AZD1222 COVID-19 vaccine. Sequenced here: peripheral blood, sampled 28 days after the second AZD1222 dose. This chain joins TRBV4-1 and TRBJ1-5, with a tentative D call TRBD1 (5 bases). In DNA form, the CDR3 reads TGCGCCAGCAGCCAAGATCAGGGCCTCTGGGATAGCAATCAGCCCCAGCATTTT. As protein: CASSQDQGLWDSNQPQHF.